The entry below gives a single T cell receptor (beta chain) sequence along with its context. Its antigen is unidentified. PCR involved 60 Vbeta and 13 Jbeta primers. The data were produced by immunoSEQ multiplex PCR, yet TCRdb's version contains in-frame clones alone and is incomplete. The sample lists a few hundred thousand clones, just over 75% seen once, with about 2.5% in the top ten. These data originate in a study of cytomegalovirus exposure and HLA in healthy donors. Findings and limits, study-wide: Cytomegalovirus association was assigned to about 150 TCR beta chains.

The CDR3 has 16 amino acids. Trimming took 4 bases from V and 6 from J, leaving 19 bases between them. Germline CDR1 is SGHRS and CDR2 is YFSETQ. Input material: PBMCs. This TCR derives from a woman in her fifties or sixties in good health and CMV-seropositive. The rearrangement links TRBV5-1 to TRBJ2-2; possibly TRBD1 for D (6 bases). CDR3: CASSTGIYGGAGELFF. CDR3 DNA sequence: TGCGCCAGCAGCACCGGGATCTATGGGGGCGCCGGGGAGCTGTTTTTT.